The 27 T cell receptor beta chains given below trace back to one sample, sequenced in a study of blood T cell repertoires in COVID-19. Method: immunoSEQ multiplex PCR; TCRdb's copy keeps in-frame clones and lacks some. Of roughly 220,000 clones listed, 90% are singletons. The sequencing sample was made of PBMCs or T cells enriched from blood (not recorded which). These receptors were obtained from a man under 40 who had been exposed to COVID-19.

The chain couples TRBV7-9 to TRBJ2-1; tentative D call: TRBD1 (6 bases). The CDR3 spans 11 residues. V lost 5 bases and J 15 bases, leaving 14 bases between the germline ends. From germline, CDR1 is SEHNR and CDR2 FQNEAQ (reference sequence). The chain's CDR3 is CASSIEQGPFF. CDR3 nucleotides: TGTGCCAGCAGCATCGAACAGGGCCCGTTCTTC.

This chain uses TRBV9 with TRBJ2-1; 11 bases align to TRBD2. After removal of 3 bases from V and 8 bases from J, the junction contained 7 bases not matched to a gene. CDR3 length: 15 amino acids. The germline gives CDR1 SGDLS, CDR2 YYNGEE. DNA for the CDR3: TGTGCCAGCAGCGCACTAGCGGGGGTTGTGGATGAGCAGTTCTTC. This translates into CASSALAGVVDEQFF.

The rearrangement uses TRBV2 and TRBJ2-7; 8 bases match TRBD1. This CDR3 contains 15 residues. V lost 6 bases to trimming and J lost 2 bases; unmatched junction nucleotides: 9. The germline CDR1 and CDR2 sequences are SNHLY and FYNNEI. The CDR3 here is CASSVQDRAPYEQYF. The CDR3 bases are TGTGCCAGCAGCGTTCAGGACAGGGCGCCCTACGAGCAGTACTTC.

The chain couples TRBV7-6 to TRBJ2-2; D gene ambiguous. The CDR3 totals 15 residues. V was shortened by 2 bases and J by 4 bases, with 11 bases between the two germline ends. Germline V gene lookup returns CDR1 SGHVS and CDR2 FNYEAQ. The CDR3 spells CASSLFETPTGELFF. The CDR3 nucleotides are TGTGCCAGCAGCTTATTCGAGACTCCCACCGGGGAGCTGTTTTTT. Drawing the rest from reference TRBV7-6 and TRBJ2-2, the complete variable domain is GAGVSQSPRYKVTKRGQDVALRCDPISGHVSLYWYRQALGQGPEFLTYFNYEAQQDKSGLPNDRFSAERPEGSISTLTIQRTEQRDSAMYRCASSLFETPTGELFFGEGSRLTVL.

This clone was observed once. The chain links TRBV9 to TRBJ2-6; 9 bases map to TRBD1. The CDR3 is 18 amino acids. The germline V gene has CDR1 SGDLS and CDR2 YYNGEE. Trimming removed 4 bases from V and 1 base from J; junction bases left unmatched: 9. The DNA of the CDR3 is TGTGCCAGCAGCCCCAGGGGGGGACAGGGTTCTGGGGCCAACGTCCTGACTTTC. This codes for CASSPRGGQGSGANVLTF. Based on the CDR3 plus reference TRBV9 and TRBJ2-6, the full variable domain is DSGVTQTPKHLITATGQRVTLRCSPRSGDLSVYWYQQSLDQGLQFLIQYYNGEERAKGNILERFSAQQFPDLHSELNLSSLELGDSALYFCASSPRGGQGSGANVLTFGAGSRLTVL.

CDR3 coding DNA: TGTGCCAGTAGTCAGGGGGCCTTCACTGAAGCTTTCTTT. Translation gives CASSQGAFTEAFF. The chain is built from TRBV19 and TRBJ1-1; 8 bases are a match to TRBD1. The CDR3 has 13 amino acids. V shed 5 bases and J 4 bases; nucleotides not matched to a gene: 3. Germline V gives CDR1 LNHDA, CDR2 SQIVND (reference sequence).

The J gene is TRBJ2-7, the V gene TRBV3-1 (or the pseudogene TRBV3-2); 7 nucleotides align to TRBD1. The CDR3 spans 15 residues. The germline CDR1 and CDR2 sequences are LGHDT and YNNKEL (reference sequence). Trimming took 1 base from V and 2 from J; bases not matched to a gene: 5. DNA of the CDR3: TGTGCCAGCAGCCAAGGGGGACAGTCTACCTACGAGCAGTACTTC. Translation gives CASSQGGQSTYEQYF.

This clone was found a few times. The CDR3 nucleotides read TGTGCCAGCAGCTTAGTAGTAAATAGCAATCAGCCCCAGCATTTT. Translation gives CASSLVVNSNQPQHF. This chain joins TRBV7-2 and TRBJ1-5, with D uncertain. The CDR3 is 15 amino acids. The V end lost 1 base, the J end lost 0 bases, and 7 bases lay between the germline ends. Looked up from germline, CDR1 is SGHTA and CDR2 is FQGNSA.

V gene TRBV2 combines with J gene TRBJ2-3, with 9 nucleotides matching TRBD1. J was trimmed by 1 base and V by 9 bases; bases with no gene match: 8. From germline, CDR1 is SNHLY and CDR2 FYNNEI. CDR3 length equals 15 residues. The CDR3 spells CARVRDRDGTDTQYF. For the CDR3, the DNA is TGTGCCAGGGTCCGGGACAGGGATGGCACAGATACGCAGTATTTT.

The rearrangement uses TRBV5-1 and TRBJ1-2; D gene unclear. The CDR3 is made up of 13 amino acids. CDR1 is SGHRS and CDR2 is YFSETQ in the germline V gene. The V end lost 0 bases, the J end lost 6 bases, and 9 bases lay between the germline ends. The CDR3 spells CASSLVGVNGYTF. CDR3 sequence (DNA): TGCGCCAGCAGCTTGGTGGGAGTGAATGGCTACACCTTC. Together with reference TRBV5-1 and TRBJ1-2, the CDR3 gives the full variable domain: KAGVTQTPRYLIKTRGQQVTLSCSPISGHRSVSWYQQTPGQGLQFLFEYFSETQRNKGNFPGRFSGRQFSNSRSEMNVSTLELGDSALYLCASSLVGVNGYTFGSGTRLTVV.

A few counts support this clone. This rearrangement joins TRBV6-2 or TRBV6-3 to TRBJ2-7; 9 bases line up with TRBD2. With V trimmed by 1 base and J by 9 bases, 13 bases remained unmatched. Germline values: CDR1 MNHEY, CDR2 SVGEGT. The CDR3 has 16 amino acids. CDR3 sequence reads: CASSYFSGGRSSGQYF. CDR3 DNA: TGTGCCAGCAGTTACTTTAGCGGGGGACGGAGTTCGGGGCAGTACTTC.

This chain links TRBV7-9 with TRBJ2-1; D is possibly TRBD1 (6 bases). This CDR3 comprises 12 residues. Germline V gene lookup returns CDR1 SEHNR and CDR2 FQNEAQ (reference sequence). Trimming cost V 5 bases and J 5 bases, with 7 bases left between them. The CDR3 loop reads CASSRQDNEQFF. CDR3 sequence (DNA): TGTGCCAGCAGCCGACAGGACAATGAGCAGTTCTTC. The full variable domain, with the rest looked up from reference TRBV7-9 and TRBJ2-1, is DTGVSQNPRHKITKRGQNVTFRCDPISEHNRLYWYRQTLGQGPEFLTYFQNEAQLEKSRLLSDRFSAERPKGSFSTLEIQRTEQGDSAMYLCASSRQDNEQFFGPGTRLTVL.

In DNA form, the CDR3 reads TGTGCCAGCAGTGAAGCGTGGGGACTAGCGGGGGAGAGGCAGTATTTT. Translated, it gives CASSEAWGLAGERQYF. The rearrangement links TRBV6-1 to TRBJ2-3; 14 bases agree with TRBD2. Trimming cost V 0 bases and J 11 bases; bases outside gene matches: 7. Germline V gene data show CDR1 as MNHNS and CDR2 as SASEGT. The CDR3 spans 16 residues.

J is TRBJ1-1 and V is TRBV6-5; possible D gene TRBD1, 6 bases. Deletions cut 5 bases from V and 11 bases from J, with 18 bases between. Per germline, CDR1 MNHEY and CDR2 SVGAGI. This CDR3 is built from 13 residues. CDR3 coding DNA: TGTGCCAGCAGTCCCGGGGGGACAACTAGGGCTTTCTTT. Its protein product is CASSPGGTTRAFF.

The CDR3 nucleotides are TGTGCCAGCAGCCCCCAGGCTCGGAACCAAGAGACCCAGTACTTC. Its translation: CASSPQARNQETQYF. The chain is built from TRBV7-9 and TRBJ2-5; no firm D call. The CDR3 runs 15 residues. The germline V gene has CDR1 SEHNR and CDR2 FQNEAQ (reference sequence). V shed 5 bases and J shed 0 bases, with 13 bases lying between them.

This rearrangement joins TRBV4-3 to TRBJ1-2; maybe TRBD1 (5 bases). Trimming removed 0 bases at V and 0 bases at J, with 11 bases between. Germline V gene sequence: CDR1 LGHNA, CDR2 YSLEER. The CDR3 sequence is 16 residues long. CDR3 in DNA: TGCGCCAGCAGCCAAGATGCTGCGGGGGCTAACTATGGCTACACCTTC. Residues: CASSQDAAGANYGYTF.

The chain employs TRBV13 and TRBJ1-1; D is undetermined. CDR1 and CDR2 from the germline V gene are PRHDT and FYEKMQ (reference sequence). V lost 4 bases and J 7 bases, leaving 16 bases between the germline ends. This CDR3 is built from 14 residues. CDR3 residues: CASSSPFTRGEAFF. The CDR3 nucleotides read TGTGCCAGCAGCTCCCCTTTTACCCGGGGTGAAGCTTTCTTT.

This clone was picked up a small number of times. This chain links TRBV7-2 with TRBJ2-1; possible D gene TRBD1, 5 bases. CDR1 SGHTA and CDR2 FQGNSA come from the germline V gene. V shed 1 base and J shed 4 bases, with 20 bases lying between them. The CDR3 length is 18 residues. The CDR3 DNA follows: TGTGCCAGCAGCTTAGACGGCGGCAGGGCCCATGGATACAATGAGCAGTTCTTC. The encoded protein is CASSLDGGRAHGYNEQFF.

The chain employs TRBV19 and TRBJ2-1, with TRBD1 identical over 10 bases. The V segment lost 5 bases and the J segment 7 bases; nucleotides outside the gene matches: 5. Germline V lookup: CDR1 LNHDA, CDR2 SQIVND (reference sequence). This CDR3 contains 14 residues. As DNA, the CDR3 is TGTGCCAGTAGTTTCCGGGACAGGGGAAATGAGCAGTTCTTC. It codes for CASSFRDRGNEQFF.

CDR3 sequence: CARVLKASHEQYF. The CDR3 DNA is TGCGCCAGGGTACTAAAGGCATCCCACGAGCAGTACTTC. V gene TRBV4-1 combines with J gene TRBJ2-7, with D hard to call. Per germline, CDR1 MGHRA and CDR2 YSYEKL. The CDR3 has 13 residues. Trimming pared 9 bases from V and 5 bases from J, leaving 17 bases between.

The V gene is TRBV28, the J gene TRBJ2-7; 7 positions agree with TRBD1. The germline gives CDR1 MDHEN, CDR2 SYDVKM. The CDR3 is 14 residues long. The V segment lost 5 bases and the J segment 2 bases; nucleotides outside the gene matches: 6. This CDR3 is CASSQGQATYEQYF. CDR3 sequence (DNA): TGTGCCAGCAGTCAAGGACAGGCGACCTACGAGCAGTACTTC.

The rearrangement uses TRBV2 and TRBJ2-5; 7 bases agree with TRBD2. CDR3 length: 13 residues. CDR1 and CDR2 (germline): SNHLY, FYNNEI. The junction had 4 bases not matched to a gene; V was cut back by 5 bases and J by 4 bases. The CDR3 region is CASSSLAVETQYF. CDR3 nucleotide sequence: TGTGCCAGCAGTTCTCTAGCGGTAGAGACCCAGTACTTC.

This clone appeared once. The chain has TRBV11-2 and TRBJ1-6; a weak D match, TRBD1 (5 bases). Trimming stripped 3 bases from V and 9 bases from J, with 12 bases between. In germline, CDR1 is SGHAT, CDR2 FQNNGV. This CDR3 is built from 14 residues. The CDR3 nucleotides are TGTGCCAGCAGCTTTTTCAGGGAGGCTTCACCCCTCCACTTT. Protein: CASSFFREASPLHF.

This clone was recorded once. The chain uses TRBV19 and TRBJ2-2; TRBD2 might be the D (6 bases). V gave up 7 bases and J gave up 5 bases, with 14 bases separating them. Germline CDR1 reads LNHDA; CDR2 reads SQIVND (reference sequence). The CDR3 sequence is 14 residues long. The CDR3 reads CASIGTAGTGELFF. The CDR3 DNA reads as TGTGCCAGTATCGGGACTGCCGGGACCGGGGAGCTGTTTTTT. The whole variable domain, remainder taken from reference TRBV19 and TRBJ2-2, is DGGITQSPKYLFRKEGQNVTLSCEQNLNHDAMYWYRQDPGQGLRLIYYSQIVNDFQKGDIAEGYSVSREKKESFPLTVTSAQKNPTAFYLCASIGTAGTGELFFGEGSRLTVL.

This clone has a single count. The J gene is TRBJ1-2, the V gene TRBV18, with 7 bases matching TRBD1. The CDR3 is made up of 13 amino acids. The V gene's germline CDR1 is KGHSH and CDR2 LQKENI. The V segment lost 2 bases and the J segment 9 bases; nucleotides outside the gene matches: 6. This chain's CDR3 is CASSPGPGGSYTF. The CDR3 bases are TGTGCCAGCTCACCAGGACCAGGGGGTAGCTACACCTTC.

This chain connects TRBV2 to TRBJ1-2; tentatively, D is TRBD1 (5 bases). This CDR3 comprises 13 residues. Germline loops: CDR1 SNHLY, CDR2 FYNNEI. V lost 6 bases, J lost 6 bases, and 14 bases lay in between. Here the CDR3 DNA reads TGTGCCAGCAGGGGGGACTCGCCCCATGGCTACACCTTC. This translates into CASRGDSPHGYTF.

The rearrangement uses TRBV30 and TRBJ2-7; TRBD1 matches 7 bases. The CDR3 runs 16 residues. V lost 3 bases to trimming and J lost 4 bases; unmatched junction nucleotides: 15. Germline V CDR1 and CDR2: GTSNPN, SVGIG (reference sequence). Here the CDR3 DNA reads TGTGCCTGGAGCCGCCCCCGGGACAGCTCGATTTACGAGCAGTACTTC. It codes for CAWSRPRDSSIYEQYF.